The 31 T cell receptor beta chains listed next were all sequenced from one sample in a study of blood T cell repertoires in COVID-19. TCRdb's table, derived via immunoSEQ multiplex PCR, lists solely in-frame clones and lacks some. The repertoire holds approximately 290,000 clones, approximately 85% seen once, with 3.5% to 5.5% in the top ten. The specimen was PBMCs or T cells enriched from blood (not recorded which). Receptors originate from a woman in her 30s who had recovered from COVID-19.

Written as DNA, the CDR3 is TGTGCCAGCAGCTCCACAGGGTTCGCCTACGAGCAGTACTTC. Translation gives CASSSTGFAYEQYF. J is TRBJ2-7 and V is TRBV25-1, with a tentative D call TRBD1 (6 bases). The V gene lost 6 bases and the J gene lost 2 bases, with 14 bases spanning the gap. The germline V gene has CDR1 MGHDK and CDR2 SYGVNS. CDR3 length: 14 amino acids.

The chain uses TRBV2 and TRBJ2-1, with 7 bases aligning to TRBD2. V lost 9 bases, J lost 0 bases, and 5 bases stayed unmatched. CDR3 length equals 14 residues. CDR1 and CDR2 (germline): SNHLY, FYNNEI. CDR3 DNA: TGTGCCAGTCAACTAGCGACCTCCTACAATGAGCAGTTCTTC. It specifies CASQLATSYNEQFF.

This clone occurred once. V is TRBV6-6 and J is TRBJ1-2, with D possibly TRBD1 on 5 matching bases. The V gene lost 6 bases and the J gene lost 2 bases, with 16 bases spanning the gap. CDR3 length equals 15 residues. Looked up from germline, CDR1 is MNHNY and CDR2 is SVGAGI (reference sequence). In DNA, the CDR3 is TGTGCCAGCAGCCAAATTTTACAGGCAAACTATGGCTACACCTTC. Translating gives CASSQILQANYGYTF.

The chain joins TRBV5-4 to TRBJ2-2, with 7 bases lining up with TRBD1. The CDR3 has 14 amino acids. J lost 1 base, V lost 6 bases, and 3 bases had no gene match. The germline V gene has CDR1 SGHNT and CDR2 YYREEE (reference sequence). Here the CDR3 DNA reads TGTGCCAGCACTGGGACAGAGAACACCGGGGAGCTGTTTTTT. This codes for CASTGTENTGELFF.

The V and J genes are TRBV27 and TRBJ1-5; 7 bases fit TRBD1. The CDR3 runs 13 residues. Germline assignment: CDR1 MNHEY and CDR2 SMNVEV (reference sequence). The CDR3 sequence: CASGTELNQPQHF. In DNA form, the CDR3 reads TGTGCTTCCGGGACAGAGCTAAATCAGCCCCAGCATTTT.

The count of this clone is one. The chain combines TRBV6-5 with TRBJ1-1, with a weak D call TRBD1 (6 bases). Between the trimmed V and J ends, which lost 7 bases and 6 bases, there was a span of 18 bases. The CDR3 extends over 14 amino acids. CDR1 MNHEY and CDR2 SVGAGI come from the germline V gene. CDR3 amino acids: CASTIPGHVPEAFF. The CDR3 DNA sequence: TGTGCCAGCACCATCCCGGGACACGTCCCTGAAGCTTTCTTT.

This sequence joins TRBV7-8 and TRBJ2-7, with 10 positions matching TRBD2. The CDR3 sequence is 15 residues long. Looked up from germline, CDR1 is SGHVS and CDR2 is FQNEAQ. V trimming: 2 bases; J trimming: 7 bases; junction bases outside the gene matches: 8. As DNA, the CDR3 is TGTGCCAGCAGCTTAAGGCTAGCGGGAGTCCAAGAGCAGTACTTC. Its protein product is CASSLRLAGVQEQYF.

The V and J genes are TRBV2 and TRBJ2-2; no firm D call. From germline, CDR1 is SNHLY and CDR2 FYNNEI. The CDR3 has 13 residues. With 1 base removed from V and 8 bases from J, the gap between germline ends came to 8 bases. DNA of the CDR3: TGTGCCAGCAGTGAAGGTTCCGTAGGGGAGCTGTTTTTT. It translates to CASSEGSVGELFF.

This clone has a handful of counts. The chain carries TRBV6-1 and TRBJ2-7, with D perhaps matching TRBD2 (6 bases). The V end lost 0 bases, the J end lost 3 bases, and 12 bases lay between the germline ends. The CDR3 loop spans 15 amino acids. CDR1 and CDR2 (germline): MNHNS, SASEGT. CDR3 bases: TGTGCCAGCAGTGAAGCGAACAGCGGGTTCTACGAGCAGTACTTC. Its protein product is CASSEANSGFYEQYF.

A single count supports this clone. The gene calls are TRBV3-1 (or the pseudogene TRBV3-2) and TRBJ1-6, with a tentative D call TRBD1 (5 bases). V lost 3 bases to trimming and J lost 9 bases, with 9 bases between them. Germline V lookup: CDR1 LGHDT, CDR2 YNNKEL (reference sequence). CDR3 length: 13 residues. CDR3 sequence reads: CASSQGRGSPLHF. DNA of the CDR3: TGTGCCAGCAGCCAGGGGAGGGGTTCACCCCTCCACTTT.

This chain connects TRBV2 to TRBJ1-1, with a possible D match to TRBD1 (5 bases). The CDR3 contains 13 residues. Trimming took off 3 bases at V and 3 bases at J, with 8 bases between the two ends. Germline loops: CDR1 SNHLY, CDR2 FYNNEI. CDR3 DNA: TGTGCCAGCAGTGAGGCGACAGACACTGAAGCTTTCTTT. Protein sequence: CASSEATDTEAFF.

DNA of the CDR3: TGTGCCAGCAGCCCCCGGACTGTCAGAGCCCATGAGCAGTTCTTC. Residues: CASSPRTVRAHEQFF. This chain uses TRBV4-2 with TRBJ2-1; a possible D gene is TRBD2 (5 bases). CDR3 length equals 15 residues. V lost 4 bases and J lost 8, with 18 bases in between. CDR1 and CDR2 from the germline V gene are LGHNA and YNFKEQ.

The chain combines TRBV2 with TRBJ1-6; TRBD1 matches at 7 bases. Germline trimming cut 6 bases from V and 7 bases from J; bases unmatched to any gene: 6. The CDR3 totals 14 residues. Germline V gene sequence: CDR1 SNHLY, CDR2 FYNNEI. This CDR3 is CASRMGQYNSPLHF. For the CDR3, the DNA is TGTGCCAGCAGAATGGGACAGTACAATTCACCCCTCCACTTT.

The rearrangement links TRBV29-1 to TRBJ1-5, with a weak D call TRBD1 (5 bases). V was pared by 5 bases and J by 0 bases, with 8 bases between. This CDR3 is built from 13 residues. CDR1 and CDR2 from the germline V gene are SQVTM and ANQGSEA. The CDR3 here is CSVRGDSNQPQHF. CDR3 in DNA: TGCAGCGTTCGGGGGGATAGCAATCAGCCCCAGCATTTT. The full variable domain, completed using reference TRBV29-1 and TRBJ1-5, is SAVISQKPSRDICQRGTSLTIQCQVDSQVTMMFWYRQQPGQSLTLIATANQGSEATYESGFVIDKFPISRPNLTFSTLTVSNMSPEDSSIYLCSVRGDSNQPQHFGDGTRLSIL.

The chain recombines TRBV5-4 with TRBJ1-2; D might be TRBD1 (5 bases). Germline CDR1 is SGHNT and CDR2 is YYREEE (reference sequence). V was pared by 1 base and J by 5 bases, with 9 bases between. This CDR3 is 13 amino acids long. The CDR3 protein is CASSLTGSYGYTF. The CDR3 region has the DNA TGTGCCAGCAGCTTGACAGGTTCTTATGGCTACACCTTC.

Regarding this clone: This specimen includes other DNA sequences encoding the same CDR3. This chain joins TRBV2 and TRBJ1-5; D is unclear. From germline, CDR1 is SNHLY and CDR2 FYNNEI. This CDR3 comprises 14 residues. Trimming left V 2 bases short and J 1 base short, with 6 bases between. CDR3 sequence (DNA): TGTGCCAGCAGTGAACGCCAGAGCAATCAGCCCCAGCATTTT. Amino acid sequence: CASSERQSNQPQHF. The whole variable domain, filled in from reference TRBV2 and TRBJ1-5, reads EPEVTQTPSHQVTQMGQEVILRCVPISNHLYFYWYRQILGQKVEFLVSFYNNEISEKSEIFDDQFSVERPDGSNFTLKIRSTKLEDSAMYFCASSERQSNQPQHFGDGTRLSIL.

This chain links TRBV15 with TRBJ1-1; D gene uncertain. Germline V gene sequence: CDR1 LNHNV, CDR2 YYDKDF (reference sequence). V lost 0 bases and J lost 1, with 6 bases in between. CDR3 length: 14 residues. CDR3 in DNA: TGTGCCACCAGCAGAGAGGGAGAGAACACTGAAGCTTTCTTT. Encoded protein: CATSREGENTEAFF.

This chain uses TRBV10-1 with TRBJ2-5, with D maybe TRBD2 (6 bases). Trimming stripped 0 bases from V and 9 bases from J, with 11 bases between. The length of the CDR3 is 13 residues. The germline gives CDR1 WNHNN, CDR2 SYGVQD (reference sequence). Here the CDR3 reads CASSESPSGAQYF. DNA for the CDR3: TGCGCCAGCAGTGAGTCACCGTCGGGGGCCCAGTACTTC.

The CDR3 loop is CASSPRGGNDYEQYF. In nucleotides, the CDR3 is TGTGCCAGCAGCCCACGGGGGGGGAATGACTACGAGCAGTACTTC. The rearrangement joins TRBV6-5 to TRBJ2-7, with 8 bases fitting TRBD2. The germline gives CDR1 MNHEY, CDR2 SVGAGI. The CDR3 consists of 15 residues. V shed 6 bases and J 3 bases; nucleotides not matched to a gene: 10.

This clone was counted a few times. For the CDR3, the DNA is TGCGCCAGCAGCCGTGAGGGGAACACTGAAGCTTTCTTT. Translated: CASSREGNTEAFF. This chain links TRBV10-1 with TRBJ1-1; D unresolved. This CDR3 has 13 residues. V was shortened by 6 bases and J by 1 base, with 9 bases between the two germline ends. In germline, CDR1 is WNHNN, CDR2 SYGVQD (reference sequence).

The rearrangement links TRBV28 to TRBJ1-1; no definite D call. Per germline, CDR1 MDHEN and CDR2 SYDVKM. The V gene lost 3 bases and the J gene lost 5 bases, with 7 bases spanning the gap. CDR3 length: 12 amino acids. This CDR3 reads CASSFPRTEAFF. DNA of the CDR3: TGTGCCAGCAGTTTCCCGAGGACTGAAGCTTTCTTT.

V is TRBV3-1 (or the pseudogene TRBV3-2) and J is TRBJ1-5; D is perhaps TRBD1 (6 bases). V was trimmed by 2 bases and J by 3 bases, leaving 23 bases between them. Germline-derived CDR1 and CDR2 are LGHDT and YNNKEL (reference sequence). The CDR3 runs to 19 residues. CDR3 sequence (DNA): TGTGCCAGCAGCCAACTCGCCGGGACACCAATCCAGGACAATCAGCCCCAGCATTTT. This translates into CASSQLAGTPIQDNQPQHF.

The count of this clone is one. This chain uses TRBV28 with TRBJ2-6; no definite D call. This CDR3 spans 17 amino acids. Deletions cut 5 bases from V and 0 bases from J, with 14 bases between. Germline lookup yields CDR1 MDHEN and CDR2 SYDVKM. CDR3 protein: CASSPLLWSSGANVLTF. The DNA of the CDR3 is TGTGCCAGCAGTCCTCTACTCTGGAGCTCTGGGGCCAACGTCCTGACTTTC.

DNA for the CDR3: TGTGCCAGCAGTTTACCAGGACAGTGGTCGAGTGGGGAAGCTTTCTTT. Translation: CASSLPGQWSSGEAFF. The chain joins TRBV28 to TRBJ1-1, with TRBD1 as a possible D gene (6 bases). Looked up from germline, CDR1 is MDHEN and CDR2 is SYDVKM. Trimming stripped 2 bases from V and 8 bases from J, with 21 bases between. CDR3 size: 16 residues. The full variable domain, rest sourced from reference TRBV28 and TRBJ1-1, is DVKVTQSSRYLVKRTGEKVFLECVQDMDHENMFWYRQDPGLGLRLIYFSYDVKMKEKGDIPEGYSVSREKKERFSLILESASTNQTSMYLCASSLPGQWSSGEAFFGQGTRLTVV.

CDR3 in amino acids: CASRDWLPYSYEQYF. The CDR3 DNA is TGTGCCAGCAGAGACTGGTTACCCTACTCCTACGAGCAGTACTTC. The chain recombines TRBV2 with TRBJ2-7, with D uncertain. This CDR3 has 15 residues. V was shortened by 6 bases and J by 0 bases, with 15 bases between the two germline ends. Germline CDR1 and CDR2: SNHLY and FYNNEI.

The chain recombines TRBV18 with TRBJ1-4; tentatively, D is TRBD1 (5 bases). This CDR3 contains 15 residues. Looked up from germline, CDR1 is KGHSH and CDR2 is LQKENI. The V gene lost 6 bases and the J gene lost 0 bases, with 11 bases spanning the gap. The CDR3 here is CASSLDRATNEKLFF. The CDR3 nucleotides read TGTGCCAGCTCGCTTGACAGAGCAACTAATGAAAAACTGTTTTTT.

The CDR3 protein is CASSEYREGGPNSPLHF. The CDR3 DNA follows: TGTGCCAGCAGTGAATACCGAGAAGGGGGTCCTAATTCACCCCTCCACTTT. The V call is TRBV25-1, the J call TRBJ1-6; tentative D call: TRBD1 (6 bases). This CDR3 region has 17 residues. CDR1 is MGHDK, CDR2 SYGVNS, per germline. V was trimmed by 0 bases and J by 6 bases, leaving 15 bases between them.

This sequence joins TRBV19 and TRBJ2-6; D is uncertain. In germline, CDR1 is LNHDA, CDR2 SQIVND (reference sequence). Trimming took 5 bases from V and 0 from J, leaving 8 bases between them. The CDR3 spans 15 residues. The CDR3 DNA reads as TGTGCCAGTAGTGTACAATCCTCTGGGGCCAACGTCCTGACTTTC. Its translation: CASSVQSSGANVLTF.

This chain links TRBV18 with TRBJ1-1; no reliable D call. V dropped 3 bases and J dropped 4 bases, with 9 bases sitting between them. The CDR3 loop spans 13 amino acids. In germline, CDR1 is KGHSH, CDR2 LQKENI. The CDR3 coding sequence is TGTGCCAGCTCACCCCCGAGCTTCACTGAAGCTTTCTTT. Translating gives CASSPPSFTEAFF.

The CDR3 spells CASSPVTGGGGNSPLHF. In nucleotides, the CDR3 is TGTGCCAGCAGCCCAGTGACAGGGGGCGGCGGTAATTCACCCCTCCACTTT. The chain joins TRBV5-6 to TRBJ1-6; 10 bases match TRBD1. In germline, CDR1 is SGHDT, CDR2 YYEEEE. V gave up 4 bases and J gave up 6 bases; unmatched junction bases: 10. The length of the CDR3 is 17 residues.

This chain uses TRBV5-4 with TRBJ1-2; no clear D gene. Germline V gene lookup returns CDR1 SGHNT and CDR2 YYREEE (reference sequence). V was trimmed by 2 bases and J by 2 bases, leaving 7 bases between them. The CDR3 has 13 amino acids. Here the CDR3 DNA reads TGTGCCAGCAGCTTAGACATCAACTATGGCTACACCTTC. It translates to CASSLDINYGYTF.